The clone carrying this T cell receptor (beta chain) was seen a handful of times. Unique molecular identifiers were incorporated during preparation of the TCRbeta library. From the PCR reads, TCRdb called clonotypes with MiXCR, one entry per CDR3 protein. The table has some 530,000 distinct CDR3 sequences, roughly an eighth seen once. The sample comes from a study of T-cell reconstitution after alpha-beta-depleted transplantation in children. The CDR3 consists of 18 residues. Germline V gives CDR1 SGHVS, CDR2 FQNEAQ. V was clipped by 2 bases and J by 4 bases; unmatched bases: 11. V and J are TRBV7-8 and TRBJ2-3; 11 positions match TRBD2. The sequencing here drew on PBMCs from the stem cell graft donor, taken from the stem cell graft. The sequence came from a human donor who donated a stem cell graft to a child with combined immunodeficiency. The chain's CDR3 is CASSLRRLAGGSSDTQYF. The CDR3 coding sequence is TGTGCCAGCAGCTTACGGAGGCTAGCGGGAGGTTCGTCAGATACGCAGTATTTT.